Following are 5 T cell receptor beta chains from one sample sequenced in a study of human T cells and chemical hapten exposure. TCRdb recomputed calls from the RACE reads with MiXCR, one row per CDR3 protein. Of some 360,000 distinct CDR3 sequences in the sample, roughly 5% were seen once. Time point here: pre-sensitization, week 0. Described treatment: therapeutic diphenylcyclopropenone sensitization with weekly scalp DPC. Sequencing used whole blood, obtained in connection with sensitization to the hapten diphenylcyclopropenone (DPC). These receptors all come from a woman aged 45-60 years with alopecia areata. Some clones in this sample may be carry-over from other donors' samples.

This clonotype appeared a few times. The chain is built from TRBV5-6 and TRBJ1-2; TRBD1 aligns across 8 bases. The V segment lost 4 bases and the J segment 8 bases; nucleotides outside the gene matches: 7. CDR3 length: 13 residues. Germline V gene sequence: CDR1 SGHDT, CDR2 YYEEEE. As DNA, the CDR3 is TGTGCCAGCAGCATGGACAGGGCTAGAGGCTACACCTTC. Translation gives CASSMDRARGYTF.

Many counts were recorded for this clonotype. CDR3 coding DNA: TGTGCCAGCAGGTCCGGGACAGGGTACACTGAAGCTTTCTTT. Translation gives CASRSGTGYTEAFF. This chain connects TRBV28 to TRBJ1-1; 9 bases match TRBD1. The ends lost 6 bases at V and 3 bases at J; junction bases unmatched: 5. This CDR3 spans 14 amino acids. Germline V CDR1 and CDR2: MDHEN, SYDVKM.

This clonotype was recorded a few times. The gene calls are TRBV10-3 and TRBJ1-5; unclear D gene. V lost 4 bases and J lost 7, with 8 bases in between. This CDR3 comprises 12 residues. CDR1 and CDR2 from the germline V gene are ENHRY and SYGVKD. CDR3 sequence: CAISGTEQPQHF. The CDR3 bases are TGTGCCATCAGTGGGACCGAACAGCCCCAGCATTTT.

This clonotype was observed at least ten times. The chain uses TRBV2 and TRBJ2-7; 9 bases are shared with TRBD1. The CDR3 loop spans 13 amino acids. Germline CDR1 reads SNHLY; CDR2 reads FYNNEI. Trimming at V came to 4 bases and at J to 4 bases, leaving 2 bases not matched to a gene. CDR3 loop: CASSGDRAYEQYF. The DNA of the CDR3 is TGTGCCAGCAGTGGGGACAGGGCATACGAGCAGTACTTC.

In this sample, this clonotype turned up many times. This chain joins TRBV9 and TRBJ2-7, with 9 bases identical to TRBD1. This CDR3 is built from 14 residues. In germline, CDR1 is SGDLS, CDR2 YYNGEE. V trimming: 3 bases; J trimming: 3 bases; junction bases outside the gene matches: 4. The CDR3 reads CASSAGQGGYEQYF. The CDR3 bases are TGTGCCAGCAGCGCGGGACAGGGCGGCTACGAGCAGTACTTC.